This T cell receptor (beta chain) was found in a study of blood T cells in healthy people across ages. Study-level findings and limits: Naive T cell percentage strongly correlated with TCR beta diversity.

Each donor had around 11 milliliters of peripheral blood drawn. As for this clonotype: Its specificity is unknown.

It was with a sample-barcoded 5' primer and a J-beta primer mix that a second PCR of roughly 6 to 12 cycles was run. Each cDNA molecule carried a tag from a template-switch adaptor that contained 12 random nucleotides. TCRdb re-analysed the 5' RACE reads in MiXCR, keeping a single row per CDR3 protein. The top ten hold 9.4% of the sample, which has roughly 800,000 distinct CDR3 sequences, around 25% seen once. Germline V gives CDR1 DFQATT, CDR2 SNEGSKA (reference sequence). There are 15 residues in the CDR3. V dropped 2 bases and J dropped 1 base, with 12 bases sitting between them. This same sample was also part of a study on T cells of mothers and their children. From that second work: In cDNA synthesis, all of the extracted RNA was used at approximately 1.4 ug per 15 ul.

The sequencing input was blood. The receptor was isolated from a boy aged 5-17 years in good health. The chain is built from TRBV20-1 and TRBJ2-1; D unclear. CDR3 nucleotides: TGCAGTGCTAGATCGATTACCCCATCCTACAATGAGCAGTTCTTC. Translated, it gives CSARSITPSYNEQFF.